The present TCR beta chain was sequenced within a study of T cell responses to AZD1222 COVID-19 vaccine (dated by TCRdb to about 2021). In the study overall: AZD1222 recipients given second doses at about 4 weeks or at about 12 weeks were pooled, since spike-specific TCR depth and breadth were not found to differ between the two schedules. Enrollment into the trials was organized by age into subgroups of 18-55, 56-69 and 70-plus years, and those subgroups contained approximately 160, 26 and 62 TCR-sequenced participants, respectively. TCR sequencing covered fewer than 250 trial participants: roughly 200 given two doses of AZD1222 and 26 given two doses of MenACWY control vaccine.

As concerns this clone: Its antigen target is currently unknown. No base-level quality is on record; no much larger clone is a single base apart.

Findings and caveats that apply to the study as a whole: After two AZD1222 doses, spike-specific TCR breadth and depth were significantly higher than at day 0 and than in MenACWY recipients. The vaccine-associated CD4 TCRs covered the entire spike protein, and the dominant responses fell in regions 160-218 and 743-854. Conclusions about previously exposed vaccinees are limited because only five to seven AZD1222 recipients were SARS-CoV-2 seropositive at baseline. Nearly half of unique spike-specific TCRs reportedly recognized epitopes outside regions mutated in the B.1.351 and B.1.1.7 variants. Participants were mostly white British, with more females than males. The authors suggested clonal diversity may have been underestimated. Because no day 14 peak-response samples were available, repertoires were characterized only after the peak T cell response. The 56-69-year group was small, and its depth increase did not reach significance, likely because of low power.

The CDR3 regions of human TCRbeta chains were subjected to immunosequencing. On the study's bioinformatics: Repertoire TCRs were checked for matches against a reference library of SARS-CoV-2-specific TCRs that had been generated using the MIRA antigen-specificity platform. Breadth was defined as the fraction of unique TCRs that were SARS-CoV-2-associated. Depth was defined as the fraction of total T cells that were SARS-CoV-2-associated. Each spike-specific TCR was assigned to its reactive spike region and to a CD4 or CD8 class using the MIRA data. Log10-transformed breadth and depth values were compared by one-way ANOVA with Sidak's multiple comparisons tests. TCRdb provides this immuneACCESS table in a form limited to in-frame rearrangements. Some clones are lacking; in checked studies, under half of them reflect an unresolved V gene, and why the rest are absent is not known. V, J and clone size are taken as reported in that table, and D and trimming were inferred from the DNA itself. The sample table shows some 200,000 clones, and 80% to 95% are seen once. About 3.9% of the sample comes from the top ten.

CDR1 and CDR2 were assigned from the germline V gene as SQVTM and ANQGSEA. The CDR3, from cysteine to phenylalanine, totals 11 residues. Of the read, only the CDR3 DNA is kept; its 33 bases are in frame from base 1. Trimming at the junction amounts to 6 bases on V and 11 bases on J, and the germline ends lie 16 bases apart. According to the study, the label for this sample's time point signals: baseline before first vaccination. Vaccinee samples came from UK trials COV001 and COV002, including a single-blind randomized controlled phase 2/3 trial of AZD1222 (ChAdOx1 nCoV-19) in healthy adults. Trial participant PBMC samples were collected at day 0 and day 28 after the second dose for TCRbeta chain sequencing.

The sample here was peripheral blood, taken on day 0 of AZD1222 vaccination. In this chain, TRBV29-1 is recombined with TRBJ1-1; TRBD1 could be the D gene, as 5 bases match. The receptor comes from an adult in good health. The DNA sequence is given as TGCAGCGTGGGAACAGGTTCGGGGGCTTTCTTT. This sequence encodes CSVGTGSGAFF. Here the CDR3 is joined to the reference TRBV29-1 and TRBJ1-1 genes, and the full variable domain is: SAVISQKPSRDICQRGTSLTIQCQVDSQVTMMFWYRQQPGQSLTLIATANQGSEATYESGFVIDKFPISRPNLTFSTLTVSNMSPEDSSIYLCSVGTGSGAFFGQGTRLTVV.